The 29 T cell receptor beta chains below were found in one sample sequenced in a study of blood T cell repertoires in COVID-19. Here immunoSEQ multiplex PCR was the method, and the copy in TCRdb shows in-frame clones only, minus some. This table holds roughly 25,000 clones, approximately 90% found once. Sequenced: peripheral blood. Receptors originate from a man in his 70s with active COVID-19.

The chain has TRBV28 and TRBJ2-5, with 10 bases matching TRBD1. The J segment lost 5 bases and the V segment lost 5 bases, leaving 11 bases of the junction unmatched. The germline gives CDR1 MDHEN, CDR2 SYDVKM. CDR3 length equals 16 residues. The CDR3 region has the DNA TGTGCCAGCAGTCCAATAGGGACAGGGGAGAGGGAGACCCAGTACTTC. Translation gives CASSPIGTGERETQYF.

V is TRBV7-9 and J is TRBJ2-3; TRBD2 matches at 10 bases. The CDR3 totals 15 residues. V was pared by 6 bases and J by 3 bases, with 6 bases of the junction left unmatched. Germline V gene lookup returns CDR1 SEHNR and CDR2 FQNEAQ (reference sequence). Here the CDR3 reads CASRPSGSGTDTQYF. CDR3 nucleotide sequence: TGTGCCAGCAGACCTAGCGGGAGTGGTACAGATACGCAGTATTTT.

This chain connects TRBV10-3 to TRBJ2-5, with 13 bases lining up with TRBD2. Germline V lookup: CDR1 ENHRY, CDR2 SYGVKD. V lost 3 bases and J lost 2; bases outside the gene matches: 15. The CDR3 consists of 20 residues. The CDR3 loop reads CAISDPLTSGRAARQETQYF. DNA for the CDR3: TGTGCCATCAGTGACCCGCTCACTAGCGGGAGGGCCGCGAGACAAGAGACCCAGTACTTC.

The gene calls are TRBV6-4 and TRBJ2-3; D is uncertain. CDR3 length: 14 amino acids. Germline V lookup: CDR1 MRHNA, CDR2 SNTAGT. The V end was cut by 10 bases, the J end by 0 bases, with 14 bases between. CDR3 coding DNA: TGTGCCACTAAATCGGAGCTTAGCACAGATACGCAGTATTTT. Protein sequence: CATKSELSTDTQYF.

The chain is built from TRBV5-5 and TRBJ2-5, with D perhaps TRBD1 (6 bases). CDR1 and CDR2 from the germline V gene are SGHKS and YYEKEE (reference sequence). This CDR3 is built from 13 residues. Trimming took 2 bases from V and 5 from J, leaving 10 bases between them. CDR3 sequence (DNA): TGTGCCAGCAGCTTACAGGGTTTGGAGACCCAGTACTTC. Its translation: CASSLQGLETQYF.

This clone was seen a single time. The chain uses TRBV11-2 and TRBJ2-1; 7 bases are a match to TRBD2. Germline assignment: CDR1 SGHAT and CDR2 FQNNGV. This CDR3 contains 17 residues. V was clipped by 1 base and J by 7 bases; unmatched bases: 13. In nucleotides, the CDR3 is TGTGCCAGCAGCTTAGTTCGGGACTATATAAGCTCAAATGAGCAGTTCTTC. Its protein is CASSLVRDYISSNEQFF.

This clone was seen just once. The chain recombines TRBV18 with TRBJ2-7; 8 nucleotides align to TRBD1. CDR3 size: 14 residues. The junction had 3 bases not matched to a gene; V was cut back by 2 bases and J by 3 bases. Germline V gene data show CDR1 as KGHSH and CDR2 as LQKENI. CDR3 sequence (DNA): TGTGCCAGCTCACCAGACAGGGGCAACTACGAGCAGTACTTC. Translating gives CASSPDRGNYEQYF.

The V gene is TRBV7-2, the J gene TRBJ2-1, with TRBD2 matching 9 bases. Germline loops: CDR1 SGHTA, CDR2 FQGNSA. V lost 2 bases to trimming and J lost 6 bases; unmatched junction nucleotides: 11. This CDR3 contains 17 residues. In DNA form, the CDR3 reads TGTGCCAGCAGCTTAAGGATGACGGGACTAGCATCCAATGAGCAGTTCTTC. This codes for CASSLRMTGLASNEQFF.

The chain recombines TRBV6-5 with TRBJ2-2, with D uncertain. The CDR3 loop spans 15 amino acids. Germline values: CDR1 MNHEY, CDR2 SVGAGI. Trimming took 4 bases from V and 4 from J, leaving 13 bases between them. This CDR3 is CASSSMPGATGELFF. CDR3 DNA: TGTGCCAGCAGTTCCATGCCCGGTGCCACCGGGGAGCTGTTTTTT.

The rearrangement links TRBV25-1 to TRBJ2-5, with 7 bases matching TRBD2. Unmatched junction bases numbered 11, after V lost 3 bases and J lost 7 bases. The germline V gene encodes CDR1 MGHDK and CDR2 SYGVNS. The CDR3 extends over 15 amino acids. CDR3 nucleotide sequence: TGTGCCAGCAGTGATCCCCTCGGACTAGGAGGGACCCAGTACTTC. Amino acids: CASSDPLGLGGTQYF.

The V and J genes are TRBV19 and TRBJ1-5, with TRBD1 as a possible D gene (6 bases). The ends were cut back, 4 bases at V and 4 bases at J, with 8 bases in the middle. The CDR3 contains 13 residues. In germline, CDR1 is LNHDA, CDR2 SQIVND (reference sequence). The CDR3 is CASSTDRNQPQHF. CDR3 nucleotides: TGTGCCAGTAGTACGGACAGAAATCAGCCCCAGCATTTT.

J is TRBJ2-4 and V is TRBV5-1; 10 bases match TRBD1. Germline V lookup: CDR1 SGHRS, CDR2 YFSETQ. V was clipped by 4 bases and J by 10 bases; unmatched bases: 11. The CDR3 sequence is 15 residues long. CDR3 protein: CASSRPGTGDIIQYF. As DNA, the CDR3 is TGCGCCAGCAGCCGCCCGGGGACAGGGGACATTATTCAGTACTTC.

The chain couples TRBV20-1 to TRBJ1-6; tentatively, D is TRBD1 (6 bases). The CDR3 has 13 amino acids. V lost 3 bases to trimming and J lost 10 bases, with 13 bases between them. The germline gives CDR1 DFQATT, CDR2 SNEGSKA (reference sequence). The CDR3 loop is CSASFQGISPLHF. The CDR3 DNA follows: TGCAGTGCTAGTTTTCAGGGGATATCACCCCTCCACTTT.

The chain combines TRBV12-3 or TRBV12-4 with TRBJ1-2; D perhaps matches TRBD1 (6 bases). Trimming stripped 7 bases from V and 4 bases from J, with 10 bases between. The CDR3 is 12 amino acids. The CDR3 spells CASKTGPYGYTF. CDR3 nucleotides: TGTGCCAGCAAAACAGGGCCCTATGGCTACACCTTC.

The chain recombines TRBV30 with TRBJ1-5; no firm D call. This CDR3 is built from 12 residues. Germline values: CDR1 GTSNPN, CDR2 SVGIG (reference sequence). V dropped 0 bases and J dropped 9 bases, with 9 bases sitting between them. The CDR3 loop reads CAWSVIEGPQHF. The DNA for the CDR3 is TGTGCCTGGAGTGTAATAGAGGGGCCCCAGCATTTT.

This clone has just a few counts. The chain joins TRBV6-1 to TRBJ2-3; 10 bases map to TRBD2. This CDR3 comprises 16 residues. V shed 3 bases and J 2 bases; nucleotides not matched to a gene: 5. Germline V lookup: CDR1 MNHNS, CDR2 SASEGT. The CDR3 DNA follows: TGTGCCAGCAGTGATAGCGGGGGGACCTTCACAGATACGCAGTATTTT. Encoded protein: CASSDSGGTFTDTQYF.

The V call is TRBV7-6, the J call TRBJ1-3; tentatively, D is TRBD1 (5 bases). V was cut by 5 bases and J by 0 bases, with 11 bases left in between. The CDR3 runs to 15 residues. CDR1 is SGHVS, CDR2 FNYEAQ, per germline. CDR3 DNA sequence: TGTGCCAGCAGCCTAGGGACTGCCTCTGGAAACACCATATATTTT. Translated, it gives CASSLGTASGNTIYF.

The chain carries TRBV5-1 and TRBJ2-2; 8 bases match TRBD1. J lost 5 bases, V lost 5 bases, and 8 bases had no gene match. The CDR3 spans 15 residues. CDR1 is SGHRS, CDR2 YFSETQ, per germline. CDR3 amino acids: CASRDGQGRTGELFF. As DNA, the CDR3 is TGCGCCAGCAGGGATGGACAGGGAAGAACCGGGGAGCTGTTTTTT.

This sequence joins TRBV6-1 and TRBJ1-6; 7 nucleotides line up with TRBD1. The CDR3 runs 15 residues. Germline V gives CDR1 MNHNS, CDR2 SASEGT. V dropped 2 bases and J dropped 8; count of bases not matched to a gene: 6. The CDR3 is CASSELGTAYSPLHF. CDR3 sequence (DNA): TGTGCCAGCAGTGAATTGGGGACAGCTTATTCACCCCTCCACTTT.

The rearrangement uses TRBV7-9 and TRBJ2-1; 9 nucleotides line up with TRBD2. The CDR3 covers 14 residues. From germline, CDR1 is SEHNR and CDR2 FQNEAQ (reference sequence). The ends lost 1 base at V and 9 bases at J; junction bases unmatched: 4. DNA of the CDR3: TGTGCCAGCAGCTTAGAGGCGGGGGGGGCTGAGCAGTTCTTC. Its translation is CASSLEAGGAEQFF.

This clone was counted a single time. The chain joins TRBV6-5 to TRBJ1-6; the D is unclear. CDR1 and CDR2 (germline): MNHEY, SVGAGI. There are 13 residues in the CDR3. Trimming removed 6 bases from V and 8 bases from J, with 11 bases in between. The CDR3 here is CASSPNEDSPLHF. CDR3 nucleotide sequence: TGTGCCAGCAGCCCCAACGAGGATTCACCCCTCCACTTT.

The gene calls are TRBV29-1 and TRBJ2-5, with 10 positions matching TRBD2. CDR3 size: 13 residues. Germline V gene data show CDR1 as SQVTM and CDR2 as ANQGSEA. With V trimmed by 4 bases and J by 9 bases, 8 bases remained unmatched. DNA of the CDR3: TGCAGCGTTGCTAGCGGGGGCCCAGGGGCCCAGTACTTC. Amino acid sequence: CSVASGGPGAQYF.

The rearrangement joins TRBV19 to TRBJ2-1; 9 nucleotides agree with TRBD2. Unmatched junction bases numbered 7, after V lost 4 bases and J lost 6 bases. CDR1 LNHDA and CDR2 SQIVND come from the germline V gene (reference sequence). There are 15 residues in the CDR3. Written as DNA, the CDR3 is TGTGCCAGTAGTAGACCGGGACTAGCAAGCAATGAGCAGTTCTTC. Encoded protein: CASSRPGLASNEQFF.

The chain combines TRBV7-2 with TRBJ2-1, with 11 bases lining up with TRBD2. Germline V gives CDR1 SGHTA, CDR2 FQGNSA. Unmatched junction bases numbered 10, after V lost 1 base and J lost 2 bases. This CDR3 contains 19 residues. As DNA, the CDR3 is TGTGCCAGCAGCTTAGGGGCCCCGTTTAGCGGGAGGGCCTACAATGAGCAGTTCTTC. Amino acids: CASSLGAPFSGRAYNEQFF.

The chain uses TRBV29-1 and TRBJ2-1; tentatively, D is TRBD1 (6 bases). V was shortened by 3 bases and J by 3 bases, with 12 bases between the two germline ends. The CDR3 is made up of 14 amino acids. CDR1 SQVTM and CDR2 ANQGSEA come from the germline V gene. The chain's CDR3 is CSVEFRTVYNEQFF. CDR3 coding DNA: TGCAGCGTTGAGTTTCGGACAGTCTACAATGAGCAGTTCTTC.

V and J are TRBV18 and TRBJ1-1, with D possibly TRBD1 on 6 matching bases. The CDR3 is 13 amino acids. V lost 3 bases and J lost 4, with 9 bases in between. Germline V gives CDR1 KGHSH, CDR2 LQKENI. CDR3 sequence (DNA): TGTGCCAGCTCACCCGGACAGACCACTGAAGCTTTCTTT. Protein sequence: CASSPGQTTEAFF.

The CDR3 is CATSGTTGTGGVTGANVLTF. The CDR3 bases are TGTGCCACCAGTGGCACCACCGGGACAGGGGGCGTGACTGGGGCCAACGTCCTGACTTTC. V is TRBV24-1 and J is TRBJ2-6, with 12 bases fitting TRBD1. This CDR3 has 20 residues. Germline V gene data show CDR1 as KGHDR and CDR2 as SFDVKD. The J segment lost 2 bases and the V segment lost 5 bases, leaving 12 bases of the junction unmatched.

The chain carries TRBV4-3 and TRBJ2-1, with D unclear. Germline CDR1 reads LGHNA; CDR2 reads YSLEER. The ends were cut back, 4 bases at V and 6 bases at J, with 10 bases in the middle. The CDR3 sequence is 13 residues long. CDR3 region: CASSPLAPNEQFF. In DNA, the CDR3 is TGCGCCAGCAGCCCCCTGGCCCCCAATGAGCAGTTCTTC.

The V and J genes are TRBV11-1 and TRBJ2-1, with D possibly matching TRBD2 (6 bases). Trimming left V 6 bases short and J 8 bases short, with 17 bases between. The germline CDR1 and CDR2 sequences are SGHAT and FQDESV (reference sequence). The CDR3 contains 14 residues. CDR3 amino acids: CASSRDFWGDEQFF. CDR3 nucleotides: TGTGCCAGCAGTAGGGACTTCTGGGGGGATGAGCAGTTCTTC. Filled out from reference TRBV11-1 and TRBJ2-1, the complete variable domain reads EAEVAQSPRYKITEKSQAVAFWCDPISGHATLYWYRQILGQGPELLVQFQDESVVDDSQLPKDRFSAERLKGVDSTLKIQPAELGDSAMYLCASSRDFWGDEQFFGPGTRLTVL.